The 27 T cell receptor beta chains below all came from one sample that was sequenced in a study of blood T cell repertoires in COVID-19. Clones were read by immunoSEQ multiplex PCR, and TCRdb kept only the in-frame ones, dropping some. The sample lists 250,000 to 350,000 clones; around 90% were seen once. The source material was PBMCs or T cells enriched from blood (not recorded which). Receptor source: a woman aged 30 to 39 who had recovered from COVID-19.

The rearrangement joins TRBV11-2 to TRBJ2-7, with 12 bases identical to TRBD2. Per the germline V gene, CDR1 is SGHAT and CDR2 is FQNNGV. CDR3 length: 15 amino acids. The V segment lost 2 bases and the J segment 2 bases; nucleotides outside the gene matches: 1. The CDR3 DNA is TGTGCCAGCAGCTTAAGGACTAGCGGGGCCTACGAGCAGTACTTC. As protein: CASSLRTSGAYEQYF.

A word on this clone: At one boundary the junction diverges from the germline segment, which might be a read error. The chain uses TRBV18 and TRBJ2-7; D is unclear. Germline values: CDR1 KGHSH, CDR2 LQKENI. The CDR3 loop spans 9 amino acids. CDR3 in amino acids: CASSQPGSF. CDR3 DNA: TGTGCCAGCTCACAACCGGGCAGCTTC.

The V gene is TRBV2, the J gene TRBJ1-1; D ambiguous. V dropped 7 bases and J dropped 2 bases, with 5 bases sitting between them. The CDR3 has 11 amino acids. CDR1 and CDR2 (germline): SNHLY, FYNNEI. This chain's CDR3 is CASIINTEAFF. The CDR3 DNA is TGTGCCAGCATTATAAACACTGAAGCTTTCTTT.

CDR3 sequence (DNA): TGTGCCTGGGACCGGGGAGAAACTAGCGCGTACAATGAGCAGTTCTTC. Amino acid sequence: CAWDRGETSAYNEQFF. This chain links TRBV30 with TRBJ2-1; 7 nucleotides agree with TRBD2. The CDR3 has 16 residues. J was trimmed by 4 bases and V by 5 bases; bases with no gene match: 14. Germline V gene data show CDR1 as GTSNPN and CDR2 as SVGIG (reference sequence).

This clone was recorded once. The chain has TRBV19 and TRBJ2-7; TRBD2 matches 10 bases. The CDR3 covers 16 residues. V lost 3 bases, J lost 4 bases, and 9 bases stayed unmatched. Germline CDR1 LNHDA, CDR2 SQIVND (reference sequence). CDR3 amino acids: CASSIEASGSRYEQYF. For the CDR3, the DNA is TGTGCCAGTAGTATTGAGGCTAGCGGGAGTAGGTACGAGCAGTACTTC.

This chain uses TRBV28 with TRBJ2-1; tentative D call: TRBD1 (6 bases). V was clipped by 7 bases and J by 1 base, with 20 bases between them. This CDR3 spans 17 amino acids. Per germline, CDR1 MDHEN and CDR2 SYDVKM. The CDR3 sequence is CASMVGLGRGSYNEQFF. DNA for the CDR3: TGTGCCAGCATGGTCGGGTTAGGCAGGGGTTCCTACAATGAGCAGTTCTTC.

The gene calls are TRBV11-2 and TRBJ2-3, with no clear D. In germline, CDR1 is SGHAT, CDR2 FQNNGV. V gave up 5 bases and J gave up 1 base, with 13 bases separating them. This CDR3 is built from 15 residues. DNA for the CDR3: TGTGCCAGCAGCACAACCCTAGATGGCACAGATACGCAGTATTTT. It specifies CASSTTLDGTDTQYF.

This clone was found once. CDR3 nucleotide sequence: TGTGCCATCAGTGGAAACCACGGTAGCTCTGGAAACACCATATATTTT. As protein: CAISGNHGSSGNTIYF. The J gene is TRBJ1-3, the V gene TRBV10-3; D not certain. The germline CDR1 and CDR2 sequences are ENHRY and SYGVKD. Trimming removed 4 bases from V and 0 bases from J, with 13 bases in between. This CDR3 is built from 16 residues.

The chain joins TRBV15 to TRBJ1-6; 7 bases are a match to TRBD1. There are 15 residues in the CDR3. With 7 bases clipped from V and 6 bases from J, the junction kept 9 bases outside the gene matches. Germline V gene sequence: CDR1 LNHNV, CDR2 YYDKDF (reference sequence). In nucleotides, the CDR3 is TGTGCCACCAAGGAGGGGGCTGGAGGTAATTCACCCCTCCACTTT. Translation: CATKEGAGGNSPLHF.

This sequence joins TRBV27 and TRBJ1-2, with TRBD1 matching over 7 bases. Germline CDR1 reads MNHEY; CDR2 reads SMNVEV (reference sequence). This CDR3 has 14 residues. V was clipped by 4 bases and J by 4 bases; unmatched bases: 6. DNA of the CDR3: TGTGCCAGCAGTTCCCCGGGACAGATCTATGGCTACACCTTC. Its translation: CASSSPGQIYGYTF.

V and J are TRBV21-1 and TRBJ2-5; the DNA was not compared with TRBD2, the D call given in the table. TRBV21-1 is labeled a pseudogene. This CDR3 is 17 amino acids long. The CDR3 DNA sequence: TGTGCCAGCAGCCAGCGCGGGGTAGCGGGAGGTCGGGAGACCCAGTACTTC. Its translation is CASSQRGVAGGRETQYF.

In this sample, this clone turned up a few times. V is TRBV9 and J is TRBJ1-2; TRBD1 agrees at 7 bases. V lost 3 bases and J lost 8; bases outside the gene matches: 10. The CDR3 has 14 amino acids. The germline V gene encodes CDR1 SGDLS and CDR2 YYNGEE. CDR3 nucleotide sequence: TGTGCCAGCAGCGAACCATCGACAGGGTCGGGCTACACCTTC. It codes for CASSEPSTGSGYTF.

The genes are TRBV19 and TRBJ2-1, with D possibly TRBD2 on 6 matching bases. Trimming removed 5 bases at V and 0 bases at J, with 11 bases between. Germline V gene lookup returns CDR1 LNHDA and CDR2 SQIVND (reference sequence). The CDR3 has 15 residues. The CDR3 region is CASSPGLSSYNEQFF. The CDR3 DNA reads as TGTGCCAGTAGTCCGGGACTCAGCTCCTACAATGAGCAGTTCTTC.

CDR3 DNA: TGTGCCAGCAGCAAAACTAGCGGGGTAAACACCGGGGAGCTGTTTTTT. Translated: CASSKTSGVNTGELFF. The chain recombines TRBV21-1 with TRBJ2-2; the tabulated D call, TRBD2, remains unverified against the DNA. TRBV21-1 is an annotated pseudogene. The CDR3 spans 16 residues.

This chain links TRBV30 with TRBJ2-7; 9 nucleotides agree with TRBD2. Germline values: CDR1 GTSNPN, CDR2 SVGIG (reference sequence). The CDR3 has 16 residues. Germline trimming cut 3 bases from V and 2 bases from J; bases unmatched to any gene: 11. CDR3 loop: CAWRDSRLAETYEQYF. DNA for the CDR3: TGTGCCTGGAGGGATTCAAGACTAGCGGAAACCTACGAGCAGTACTTC.

This clone turned up a few times. This sequence joins TRBV10-2 and TRBJ2-1; 7 bases are shared with TRBD1. This CDR3 has 12 amino acids. Germline values: CDR1 WSHSY, CDR2 SAAADI. The V segment lost 9 bases and the J segment 8 bases; nucleotides outside the gene matches: 7. Here the CDR3 DNA reads TGCGCCAGTCGACAGGGTATCCATGAGCAGTTCTTC. Protein sequence: CASRQGIHEQFF.

The rearrangement links TRBV4-3 to TRBJ1-1; tentative D call: TRBD1 (5 bases). The CDR3 has 15 amino acids. V dropped 0 bases and J dropped 1 base, with 9 bases sitting between them. Germline CDR1 reads LGHNA; CDR2 reads YSLEER. The CDR3 is CASSQDGAPNTEAFF. CDR3 coding DNA: TGCGCCAGCAGCCAAGATGGGGCTCCGAACACTGAAGCTTTCTTT.

CDR3 sequence reads: CASSLAMTENNSPLHF. The CDR3 nucleotides are TGTGCCAGCAGCTTAGCGATGACAGAGAATAATTCACCCCTCCACTTT. This sequence joins TRBV7-9 and TRBJ1-6, with a weak D call TRBD1 (5 bases). Germline V gives CDR1 SEHNR, CDR2 FQNEAQ (reference sequence). The ends were cut back, 0 bases at V and 5 bases at J, with 11 bases in the middle. CDR3 length: 16 residues. Supplemented by reference TRBV7-9 and TRBJ1-6, the full variable domain reads DTGVSQNPRHKITKRGQNVTFRCDPISEHNRLYWYRQTLGQGPEFLTYFQNEAQLEKSRLLSDRFSAERPKGSFSTLEIQRTEQGDSAMYLCASSLAMTENNSPLHFGNGTRLTVT.

The chain couples TRBV11-2 to TRBJ1-1; D is uncertain. Trimming removed 2 bases from V and 0 bases from J, with 7 bases in between. The CDR3 spans 14 residues. CDR1 is SGHAT and CDR2 is FQNNGV in the germline V gene. This CDR3 reads CASSLWAMNTEAFF. CDR3 nucleotide sequence: TGTGCCAGCAGCTTATGGGCGATGAACACTGAAGCTTTCTTT.

The chain recombines TRBV3-1 (or the pseudogene TRBV3-2) with TRBJ2-7; 7 bases line up with TRBD2. CDR1 LGHDT and CDR2 YNNKEL come from the germline V gene (reference sequence). Trimming took 0 bases from V and 3 from J; bases not matched to a gene: 5. CDR3 size: 15 residues. This chain's CDR3 is CASSQEAGWGYEQYF. The DNA for the CDR3 is TGTGCCAGCAGCCAAGAAGCGGGGTGGGGCTACGAGCAGTACTTC.

V is TRBV20-1 and J is TRBJ2-1; the D gene is possibly TRBD2 (6 bases). Trimming took 3 bases from V and 14 from J, leaving 14 bases between them. The germline gives CDR1 DFQATT, CDR2 SNEGSKA (reference sequence). CDR3 length: 11 residues. The CDR3 spells CSASIGRNKFF. The CDR3 DNA reads as TGCAGTGCTAGCATCGGGAGAAATAAGTTCTTC.

The V call is TRBV2, the J call TRBJ1-3; D uncertain. This CDR3 contains 15 residues. Trimming left V 2 bases short and J 4 bases short, with 12 bases between. Per germline, CDR1 SNHLY and CDR2 FYNNEI. CDR3 nucleotide sequence: TGTGCCAGCAGTGAATCCTCCAATAGAGGAAACACCATATATTTT. The encoded protein is CASSESSNRGNTIYF.

A single count supports this clone. The chain uses TRBV28 and TRBJ1-1; D might be TRBD1 (5 bases). The CDR3 spans 15 residues. The ends were cut back, 0 bases at V and 5 bases at J, with 13 bases in the middle. Germline V lookup: CDR1 MDHEN, CDR2 SYDVKM. The CDR3 region has the DNA TGTGCCAGCAGTTTATGGGCACCACAGGCAACTGAAGCTTTCTTT. This gives the protein CASSLWAPQATEAFF.

The rearrangement joins TRBV5-1 to TRBJ1-1, with no clear D. This CDR3 contains 12 residues. Germline loops: CDR1 SGHRS, CDR2 YFSETQ. Trimming removed 4 bases from V and 8 bases from J, with 12 bases in between. The CDR3 loop is CASSPVGREAFF. Written as DNA, the CDR3 is TGCGCCAGCAGCCCCGTGGGCAGGGAAGCTTTCTTT.

The rearrangement links TRBV4-2 to TRBJ2-2; 8 bases line up with TRBD1. Trimming took 1 base from V and 0 from J; bases not matched to a gene: 16. Germline CDR1 and CDR2: LGHNA and YNFKEQ. The CDR3 extends over 21 amino acids. CDR3 DNA sequence: TGTGCCAGCAGCCAAGGGGTTGTGACAGGGGTCCAGCGGGCGAACACCGGGGAGCTGTTTTTT. This sequence encodes CASSQGVVTGVQRANTGELFF.

V usage is TRBV6-2 or TRBV6-3 and J usage is TRBJ1-1; D unclear. This CDR3 has 13 residues. The germline gives CDR1 MNHEY, CDR2 SVGEGT. V was shortened by 4 bases and J by 0 bases, with 6 bases between the two germline ends. CDR3 amino acids: CASSLRVNTEAFF. CDR3 DNA sequence: TGTGCCAGCAGTTTACGAGTGAACACTGAAGCTTTCTTT.

The rearrangement uses TRBV28 and TRBJ2-1; the match to TRBD1 covers 9 bases. Germline lookup yields CDR1 MDHEN and CDR2 SYDVKM. This CDR3 contains 18 residues. The V segment lost 2 bases and the J segment 10 bases; nucleotides outside the gene matches: 18. The CDR3 DNA reads TGTGCCAGCAGTTTAAGTACCCTAACAGGGGGCGTTGGTAGCGAGCAGTTCTTC. It encodes CASSLSTLTGGVGSEQFF.